These 26 T cell receptor beta chains share one sample of origin, sequenced in a study of blood T cells in healthy people across ages. It was with a sample-barcoded 5' primer and a J-beta primer mix that a second PCR of about 7 to 12 cycles was run. TCRdb passed the 5' RACE reads through MiXCR, listing each CDR3 protein once. Of some 920,000 distinct CDR3 sequences in the sample, roughly 51% are singletons; the top ten hold around a fifth. Specimen: blood. The receptors shown here come from a woman aged 55-75 years in good health.

The V and J genes are TRBV13 and TRBJ2-3; TRBD2 is a possible D gene (5 bases). Germline V CDR1 and CDR2: PRHDT, FYEKMQ (reference sequence). This CDR3 region has 16 residues. V was trimmed by 5 bases and J by 5 bases, leaving 20 bases between them. The CDR3 nucleotides read TGTGCCAGCAGCCCTACCCTTAGGGCCCGGGGAGATACGCAGTATTTT. Protein sequence: CASSPTLRARGDTQYF.

The chain carries TRBV4-2 and TRBJ2-5, with 15 bases matching TRBD2. The junction had 17 bases not matched to a gene; V was cut back by 0 bases and J by 3 bases. Germline-derived CDR1 and CDR2 are LGHNA and YNFKEQ. This CDR3 has 22 residues. CDR3 residues: CASSQEKGNGLAGGPKEETQYF. The CDR3 DNA is TGTGCCAGCAGCCAAGAAAAGGGTAACGGACTAGCGGGAGGGCCTAAGGAAGAGACCCAGTACTTC.

This clonotype was seen only a few times. Sequence at one end of the junction differs from germline and may be a read error. The chain links TRBV7-9 to TRBJ2-7; D gene unclear. There are 12 residues in the CDR3. The germline V gene has CDR1 SEHNR and CDR2 FQNEAQ (reference sequence). This chain's CDR3 is CASSLDGYKQYF. CDR3 sequence (DNA): TGTGCCAGCAGCTTAGACGGCTACAAGCAGTACTTC. Combining the CDR3 with reference TRBV7-9 and TRBJ2-7 gives the whole variable domain DTGVSQNPRHKITKRGQNVTFRCDPISEHNRLYWYRQTLGQGPEFLTYFQNEAQLEKSRLLSDRFSAERPKGSFSTLEIQRTEQGDSAMYLCASSLDGYKQYFGPGTRLTVT.

This clonotype was counted between two and nine times. The V call is TRBV14, the J call TRBJ2-7; D could derive from TRBD1 or TRBD2 (5 bases each). The CDR3 loop spans 15 amino acids. V dropped 0 bases and J dropped 8 bases, with 17 bases sitting between them. CDR1 is SGHDN, CDR2 FVKESK, per germline. CDR3 in amino acids: CASSQDRTRRGQQYF. In DNA, the CDR3 is TGTGCCAGCAGCCAAGATCGGACTCGCCGGGGCCAGCAGTACTTC.

Concerning this clonotype itself: In this CDR3 the conserved last residue, phenylalanine or tryptophan, is missing, so a read error is likely. The chain couples TRBV28 to TRBJ2-5; the match to TRBD2 covers 7 bases. CDR3 length: 17 residues. The V segment lost 8 bases and the J segment 1 base; nucleotides outside the gene matches: 16. In germline, CDR1 is MDHEN, CDR2 SYDVKM. CDR3 in DNA: TGTGCCAGCCAGCCCATAGCGGGCGGCAGCTTCCAAGAGACCCAGTACTTA. Protein sequence: CASQPIAGGSFQETQYL.

This clonotype was seen at least ten times. The chain links TRBV5-1 to TRBJ2-7, with D perhaps matching TRBD1 or TRBD2 (5 bases each). Trimming removed 4 bases from V and 0 bases from J, with 14 bases in between. The CDR3 runs 15 residues. CDR1 SGHRS and CDR2 YFSETQ come from the germline V gene. CDR3 amino acids: CASSIGDGRSYEQYF. CDR3 coding DNA: TGCGCCAGCAGCATCGGGGACGGACGCTCCTACGAGCAGTACTTC.

This clonotype was seen more than once but under ten times. The chain links TRBV25-1 to TRBJ2-1; D gene unclear. Germline CDR1 MGHDK, CDR2 SYGVNS. The CDR3 has 15 amino acids. Trimming removed 1 base from V and 4 bases from J, with 11 bases in between. The CDR3 DNA sequence: TGTGCCAGCAGTGAATCCCACTCAAAGTACAATGAGCAGTTCTTC. Amino acid sequence: CASSESHSKYNEQFF.

The chain is built from TRBV4-2 and TRBJ2-3; D is ambiguous. The CDR3 loop spans 16 amino acids. Germline V lookup: CDR1 LGHNA, CDR2 YNFKEQ. The ends were cut back, 0 bases at V and 2 bases at J, with 12 bases in the middle. The CDR3 is CASSQDASRVTDTQYF. The CDR3 DNA reads as TGTGCCAGCAGCCAAGATGCTAGTAGGGTCACAGATACGCAGTATTTT.

This chain links TRBV9 with TRBJ2-5, with 9 bases lining up with TRBD2. The CDR3 has 15 residues. Germline CDR1 reads SGDLS; CDR2 reads YYNGEE. V was clipped by 2 bases and J by 5 bases; unmatched bases: 7. In DNA, the CDR3 is TGTGCCAGCAGCGTCGGTCTAGCGGGACGTGAGACCCAGTACTTC. Protein product: CASSVGLAGRETQYF. The variable domain in full, with the rest retrieved from reference TRBV9 and TRBJ2-5, is DSGVTQTPKHLITATGQRVTLRCSPRSGDLSVYWYQQSLDQGLQFLIQYYNGEERAKGNILERFSAQQFPDLHSELNLSSLELGDSALYFCASSVGLAGRETQYFGPGTRLLVL.

The chain uses TRBV30 and TRBJ1-2, with 7 nucleotides matching TRBD1. The CDR3 consists of 14 residues. Germline V CDR1 and CDR2: GTSNPN, SVGIG (reference sequence). After removal of 4 bases from V and 5 bases from J, the junction contained 10 bases not matched to a gene. The CDR3 DNA follows: TGTGCCTGGAATGCACAGGGGACAAAATATGGCTACACCTTC. This encodes CAWNAQGTKYGYTF.

The chain joins TRBV6-5 to TRBJ1-5; D is unclear. Germline CDR1 is MNHEY and CDR2 is SVGAGI. This CDR3 comprises 13 residues. Trimming shortened V by 0 bases and J by 7 bases, and 7 bases separated the two germline ends. DNA of the CDR3: TGTGCCAGCAGTTACTCGAGGGAACAGCCCCAGCATTTT. Translating it yields CASSYSREQPQHF.

This clonotype was recorded only once. Written as DNA, the CDR3 is TGTGCCAGCAGTGCACTAGCGGGAGGGCCCTTGGAGACCCAGTACTTC. Translation: CASSALAGGPLETQYF. The gene calls are TRBV28 and TRBJ2-5; 13 bases map to TRBD2. The CDR3 extends over 16 amino acids. CDR1 MDHEN and CDR2 SYDVKM come from the germline V gene. The V and J ends lost 5 bases and 5 bases, in that order; junction bases with no gene match: 8.

This chain connects TRBV20-1 to TRBJ2-3; perhaps TRBD2 as D (8 bases). The length of the CDR3 is 18 residues. V was shortened by 0 bases and J by 4 bases, with 23 bases between the two germline ends. Looked up from germline, CDR1 is DFQATT and CDR2 is SNEGSKA (reference sequence). In nucleotides, the CDR3 is TGCAGTGCTAGAGACCGCCCTAACGGGAGGGGGCTCCCAGATACGCAGTATTTT. Amino acid sequence: CSARDRPNGRGLPDTQYF.

The chain couples TRBV24-1 to TRBJ2-1, with D tentatively TRBD2 (5 bases). The CDR3 runs to 14 residues. Germline assignment: CDR1 KGHDR and CDR2 SFDVKD. V was shortened by 0 bases and J by 8 bases, with 10 bases between the two germline ends. The CDR3 reads CATSDLGLAYEQFF. The CDR3 DNA reads TGTGCCACCAGTGATTTGGGGCTAGCCTATGAGCAGTTCTTC.

This rearrangement joins TRBV4-2 to TRBJ2-1, with TRBD2 as a possible D gene (7 bases). This CDR3 is 18 amino acids long. Trimming took 0 bases from V and 0 from J, leaving 15 bases between them. Germline assignment: CDR1 LGHNA and CDR2 YNFKEQ. The CDR3 is CASSQDQGGGSSYNEQFF. The CDR3 DNA is TGTGCCAGCAGCCAAGATCAAGGGGGAGGGAGCTCCTACAATGAGCAGTTCTTC.

In its sample, this clonotype was seen a few times. The chain carries TRBV7-8 and TRBJ2-6; D uncertain. Germline lookup yields CDR1 SGHVS and CDR2 FQNEAQ. This CDR3 contains 18 residues. The ends were cut back, 7 bases at V and 0 bases at J, with 19 bases in the middle. Here the CDR3 DNA reads TGTGCCAGCAAGGCCGGGCAGTCGACTTCCTCTGGGGCCAACGTCCTGACTTTC. Its translation is CASKAGQSTSSGANVLTF.

This rearrangement joins TRBV18 to TRBJ2-5, with D uncertain. This CDR3 has 17 residues. Trimming took 0 bases from V and 5 from J, leaving 19 bases between them. Germline CDR1 KGHSH, CDR2 LQKENI. The CDR3 is CASSPPSVNPSKETQYF. The CDR3 bases are TGTGCCAGCTCACCACCAAGTGTGAACCCGAGTAAGGAGACCCAGTACTTC.

This clonotype has more than one count but fewer than ten. The CDR3, as DNA: TGTGCCAGCAGCTTAGGTCCTAGCGGGAGATTCATTACGCAGTATTTT. Translated, it gives CASSLGPSGRFITQYF. The rearrangement uses TRBV7-2 and TRBJ2-3, with 10 positions matching TRBD2. Losses at the gene ends were 1 base for V and 8 bases for J; bases not matched to a gene: 9. The CDR3 is 16 amino acids. Germline V gene lookup returns CDR1 SGHTA and CDR2 FQGNSA.

This clonotype has more than one count but fewer than ten. The gene calls are TRBV6-5 and TRBJ2-5; a weak D match, TRBD2 (5 bases). There are 12 residues in the CDR3. Germline loops: CDR1 MNHEY, CDR2 SVGAGI. V lost 4 bases to trimming and J lost 11 bases, with 14 bases between them. The CDR3 DNA reads as TGTGCCAGCAGTTTGGCGCCGGGAAAGCAGTACTTC. It yields the protein CASSLAPGKQYF.

This clonotype appeared a few times. CDR3 sequence reads: CASTKSGSPSYEQYF. CDR3 coding DNA: TGTGCCAGCACCAAAAGCGGGAGTCCGTCCTACGAGCAGTACTTC. This rearrangement joins TRBV13 to TRBJ2-7; 8 bases are a match to TRBD2. The CDR3 contains 15 residues. With V trimmed by 7 bases and J by 1 base, 9 bases remained unmatched. Germline CDR1 PRHDT, CDR2 FYEKMQ (reference sequence).

About this clonotype itself: Given a much more abundant clone one base away, this may be a read error. The J gene is TRBJ2-1, the V gene TRBV29-1; 7 bases map to TRBD1. Germline V gene lookup returns CDR1 SQVTM and CDR2 ANQGSEA. This CDR3 region has 14 residues. The CDR3 DNA is TGCAGTGCCTCCGGGACAGAGGGTCAGAATGAGCAGTTCTTC. This codes for CSASGTEGQNEQFF.

The gene calls are TRBV20-1 and TRBJ2-7, with 7 bases fitting TRBD2. The CDR3 sequence is 12 residues long. Trimming took 3 bases from V and 6 from J; bases not matched to a gene: 5. Germline CDR1 DFQATT, CDR2 SNEGSKA (reference sequence). The CDR3 loop reads CSASGGKSEQYF. CDR3 DNA: TGCAGTGCTAGCGGGGGGAAGAGCGAGCAGTACTTC.

This clonotype has a handful of counts. The chain employs TRBV4-2 and TRBJ2-3; 12 nucleotides line up with TRBD2. The CDR3 is 17 amino acids. Trimming took 8 bases from V and 2 from J; bases not matched to a gene: 11. Germline V gives CDR1 LGHNA, CDR2 YNFKEQ. The CDR3 loop reads CASAKTGTSGYTDTQYF. In DNA, the CDR3 is TGTGCCAGCGCAAAAACCGGGACTAGCGGGTACACAGATACGCAGTATTTT.

The chain has TRBV27 and TRBJ2-5; no definite D call. Germline V lookup: CDR1 MNHEY, CDR2 SMNVEV (reference sequence). V lost 4 bases, J lost 1 base, and 16 bases lay in between. This CDR3 region has 16 residues. The CDR3 bases are TGTGCCAGCAGTTCCAGACCTCCAGCTACCCAAGAGACCCAGTACTTC. Translation gives CASSSRPPATQETQYF.

This clonotype was seen at least ten times. A read error may produce the germline difference seen at one junction end. V and J are TRBV7-9 and TRBJ2-5, with TRBD1 matching 8 bases. CDR1 SEHNR and CDR2 FQNEAQ come from the germline V gene (reference sequence). The CDR3 spans 14 residues. The CDR3 DNA reads as TGCGCCAGCAGCTCTGGGACAGGCCGAGAGACCCAGTACTTC. Amino acid sequence: CASSSGTGRETQYF.

The chain carries TRBV15 and TRBJ2-7, with 7 bases identical to TRBD2. Trimming took 0 bases from V and 4 from J; bases not matched to a gene: 6. The germline gives CDR1 LNHNV, CDR2 YYDKDF (reference sequence). The CDR3 runs to 15 residues. CDR3 sequence reads: CATSRDLEGGYEQYF. In DNA form, the CDR3 reads TGTGCCACCAGCAGAGATCTAGAGGGAGGGTACGAGCAGTACTTC.